This entry lists 30 T cell receptor beta chains sequenced from one sample in a study of blood T cells in healthy people across ages. Sample-barcoded 5' priming and a J-beta primer mix drove a second PCR of roughly 7 to 11 cycles. TCRdb re-called the 5' RACE reads with MiXCR, one entry per CDR3 protein. The sample includes about a million distinct CDR3 sequences, approximately 49% of them seen just once. The sequenced material came from blood. The receptor set was obtained from a young man in good health.

This clonotype turned up a few times. V gene TRBV7-9 combines with J gene TRBJ2-5; D is uncertain. Trimming took off 4 bases at V and 2 bases at J, with 14 bases between the two ends. The CDR3 spans 15 residues. CDR1 and CDR2 (germline): SEHNR, FQNEAQ (reference sequence). The CDR3 spells CASSSQSFLQETQYF. The DNA for the CDR3 is TGTGCCAGCAGCTCTCAGAGCTTCTTACAAGAGACCCAGTACTTC.

This clonotype was picked up many times. The chain employs TRBV29-1 and TRBJ2-3, with a weak D call TRBD1 (5 bases). V was pared by 6 bases and J by 4 bases, with 8 bases between. The CDR3 spans 11 residues. Germline V gene lookup returns CDR1 SQVTM and CDR2 ANQGSEA. The CDR3 bases are TGCAGCGTCTTAGGGGCAGATACGCAGTATTTT. Its protein product is CSVLGADTQYF.

This clonotype has a count of ten or more. This chain links TRBV12-3 or TRBV12-4 with TRBJ1-5; possible D gene TRBD1, 6 bases. Trimming took off 6 bases at V and 5 bases at J, with 14 bases between the two ends. The CDR3 extends over 14 amino acids. CDR3 sequence: CASSPTGRDQPQHF. The CDR3 DNA reads TGTGCCAGCAGCCCCACAGGGAGGGATCAGCCCCAGCATTTT.

The chain joins TRBV5-1 to TRBJ2-1, with D possibly being TRBD1 or TRBD2 (6 bases each). Germline V CDR1 and CDR2: SGHRS, YFSETQ. Trimming cost V 0 bases and J 0 bases, with 13 bases left between them. CDR3 length equals 17 residues. CDR3 coding DNA: TGCGCCAGCAGCTTGGATGGGGGGCGAAGCTCCTACAATGAGCAGTTCTTC. Translated, it gives CASSLDGGRSSYNEQFF. The full variable domain, completed using reference TRBV5-1 and TRBJ2-1, is KAGVTQTPRYLIKTRGQQVTLSCSPISGHRSVSWYQQTPGQGLQFLFEYFSETQRNKGNFPGRFSGRQFSNSRSEMNVSTLELGDSALYLCASSLDGGRSSYNEQFFGPGTRLTVL.

The rearrangement links TRBV25-1 to TRBJ1-4; D remains unclear. CDR1 and CDR2 (germline): MGHDK, SYGVNS. With 0 bases removed from V and 7 bases from J, the gap between germline ends came to 9 bases. CDR3 size: 14 residues. The CDR3 region has the DNA TGTGCCAGCAGTGAATACGGGAACGGTGAAAAACTGTTTTTT. This sequence encodes CASSEYGNGEKLFF.

V usage is TRBV20-1 and J usage is TRBJ1-2; 8 bases match TRBD1. Per the germline V gene, CDR1 is DFQATT and CDR2 is SNEGSKA (reference sequence). The V gene end was trimmed by 0 bases and the J gene end by 6 bases; junction bases not matched to a gene: 9. The CDR3 is 15 residues long. As DNA, the CDR3 is TGCAGTGCTAGAGATCCCAGGGGGCGGGTAGATGGCTACACCTTC. Translated: CSARDPRGRVDGYTF.

In its sample, this clonotype was seen a few times. With a much larger clone just one base away, this may be a read error. This chain joins TRBV7-2 and TRBJ1-5; D not certain. The CDR3 is made up of 13 amino acids. V was trimmed by 5 bases and J by 0 bases, leaving 5 bases between them. The germline V gene encodes CDR1 SGHTA and CDR2 FQGNSA. The CDR3 DNA reads as TGTGCCAGCAGCCAGTATAGCAATCAGCCCCAGCATTTT. As protein: CASSQYSNQPQHF.

The chain couples TRBV7-6 to TRBJ1-1; TRBD1 matches 9 bases. The CDR3 contains 13 residues. The junction had 10 bases not matched to a gene; V was cut back by 5 bases and J by 12 bases. CDR1 is SGHVS and CDR2 is FNYEAQ in the germline V gene. The CDR3 loop reads CASSVSPGQGTFF. As DNA, the CDR3 is TGTGCCAGCAGCGTTTCCCCGGGACAGGGAACTTTCTTT.

The CDR3 DNA is TGCGCCAGCAGCCAAGATCTGAACCCTCTGACTGTTAGCAATCAGCCCCAGCATTTT. It translates to CASSQDLNPLTVSNQPQHF. The V call is TRBV4-1, the J call TRBJ1-5; no definite D call. This CDR3 is 19 amino acids long. Germline values: CDR1 MGHRA, CDR2 YSYEKL. The V gene lost 0 bases and the J gene lost 0 bases, with 18 bases spanning the gap.

The V and J genes are TRBV6-1 and TRBJ1-2; 11 bases agree with TRBD1. Germline V gene lookup returns CDR1 MNHNS and CDR2 SASEGT. The CDR3 is 18 amino acids. V was pared by 0 bases and J by 4 bases, with 10 bases of the junction left unmatched. CDR3 DNA: TGTGCCAGCAGTGAAGCGCCCGGGACAGGGGGATTGGGCTATGGCTACACCTTC. This codes for CASSEAPGTGGLGYGYTF.

The chain couples TRBV3-1 to TRBJ2-5; 8 bases are a match to TRBD2. With 3 bases clipped from V and 5 bases from J, the junction kept 14 bases outside the gene matches. Per the germline V gene, CDR1 is LGHDT and CDR2 is YNNKEL (reference sequence). This CDR3 region has 17 residues. DNA of the CDR3: TGTGCCAGCAGCCACTACGAGGCGGTAGCGGGGCTTGAGACCCAGTACTTC. This codes for CASSHYEAVAGLETQYF.

The V gene is TRBV28, the J gene TRBJ1-6; 7 positions match TRBD1. Trimming took 6 bases from V and 7 from J; bases not matched to a gene: 6. The CDR3 is made up of 14 amino acids. Germline V lookup: CDR1 MDHEN, CDR2 SYDVKM. The CDR3 spells CASRLQGLNSPLHF. CDR3 sequence (DNA): TGTGCCAGCAGACTACAGGGGCTAAATTCACCCCTCCACTTT.

There are many counts of this clonotype. The rearrangement uses TRBV7-2 and TRBJ1-2; D gene ambiguous. Germline V lookup: CDR1 SGHTA, CDR2 FQGNSA. V lost 5 bases, J lost 0 bases, and 10 bases lay in between. CDR3 length: 14 amino acids. Written as DNA, the CDR3 is TGTGCCAGCAGCCCCGTAAGCGCTAACTATGGCTACACCTTC. Residues: CASSPVSANYGYTF.

This clonotype was seen more than once but under ten times. The J gene is TRBJ2-7, the V gene TRBV12-3 or TRBV12-4; no firm D call. The CDR3 contains 21 residues. Trimming cost V 4 bases and J 3 bases, with 34 bases left between them. This CDR3 reads CASSSEPGQLPPLDVFYEQYF. The CDR3 DNA follows: TGTGCCAGCAGTTCCGAACCGGGCCAATTACCTCCCTTAGATGTTTTCTACGAGCAGTACTTC.

This sequence joins TRBV7-9 and TRBJ2-1; 8 nucleotides align to TRBD2. J lost 8 bases, V lost 5 bases, and 5 bases had no gene match. Germline values: CDR1 SEHNR, CDR2 FQNEAQ (reference sequence). The CDR3 runs 13 residues. The CDR3 loop reads CASSPGGGDEQFF. The CDR3 nucleotides read TGTGCCAGCAGCCCCGGGGGGGGCGATGAGCAGTTCTTC.

Comments on this clonotype: At one boundary the junction diverges from the germline segment, which might be a read error. The rearrangement uses TRBV12-3 or TRBV12-4 and TRBJ2-1, with D possibly being TRBD2 (6 bases). This CDR3 is built from 16 residues. Written as DNA, the CDR3 is TGTGCCAGCAGTCGGACCGTGGGACTCTCCTACAACGAGCAGTTCTTC. This codes for CASSRTVGLSYNEQFF.

The chain has TRBV4-2 and TRBJ2-7; tentatively, D is TRBD1 (5 bases). Trimming pared 1 base from V and 13 bases from J, leaving 20 bases between. Germline CDR1 LGHNA, CDR2 YNFKEQ. The CDR3 is 14 amino acids. CDR3 in DNA: TGTGCCAGCAGCCAAGGGCAAGGGGCGGAGACCCATTACTTC. This sequence encodes CASSQGQGAETHYF.

The rearrangement uses TRBV28 and TRBJ1-6; the D gene is possibly TRBD1 (6 bases). This CDR3 contains 16 residues. V was cut by 1 base and J by 10 bases, with 17 bases left in between. CDR1 MDHEN and CDR2 SYDVKM come from the germline V gene. The CDR3 here is CASSLFGQGKESPLHF. For the CDR3, the DNA is TGTGCCAGCAGTTTATTTGGGCAGGGGAAGGAATCACCCCTCCACTTT.

A few counts support this clonotype. The gene calls are TRBV28 and TRBJ1-5; a possible D gene is TRBD1 (6 bases). Germline CDR1 MDHEN, CDR2 SYDVKM. The CDR3 has 16 residues. Trimming left V 1 base short and J 7 bases short, with 17 bases between. The CDR3 DNA reads as TGTGCCAGCAGTTTATCCCTTGCAGGGGAAGGGCAGCCCCAGCATTTT. Translating gives CASSLSLAGEGQPQHF. The full variable domain, completed using reference TRBV28 and TRBJ1-5, is DVKVTQSSRYLVKRTGEKVFLECVQDMDHENMFWYRQDPGLGLRLIYFSYDVKMKEKGDIPEGYSVSREKKERFSLILESASTNQTSMYLCASSLSLAGEGQPQHFGDGTRLSIL.

V gene TRBV5-1 combines with J gene TRBJ2-3; D call uncertain. The germline V and J ends were trimmed by 10 bases and 0 bases, with 15 bases remaining between them. Germline CDR1 SGHRS, CDR2 YFSETQ. The CDR3 has 14 amino acids. The CDR3 DNA follows: TGCGCCGCTCGAGCAGGCCGGAGCACAGATACGCAGTATTTT. It encodes CAARAGRSTDTQYF.

The V gene is TRBV9, the J gene TRBJ2-7, with a weak D call TRBD2 (5 bases). Between the trimmed V and J ends, which lost 6 bases and 2 bases, there was a span of 18 bases. The CDR3 is made up of 15 amino acids. CDR1 and CDR2 (germline): SGDLS, YYNGEE. The CDR3 here is CASTTIGLPPYEQYF. CDR3 sequence (DNA): TGTGCCAGCACGACGATTGGACTTCCGCCCTACGAGCAGTACTTC.

This clonotype was seen a handful of times. The rearrangement links TRBV12-3 or TRBV12-4 to TRBJ2-1, with a weak D call TRBD2 (5 bases). Trimming stripped 3 bases from V and 5 bases from J, with 14 bases between. The CDR3 length is 15 residues. DNA of the CDR3: TGTGCCAGCAGTTTTCGGGGTTTGTCCCACAATGAGCAGTTCTTC. Translation gives CASSFRGLSHNEQFF.

The V and J genes are TRBV25-1 and TRBJ2-1; D might be TRBD1 (5 bases). This CDR3 comprises 15 residues. V was shortened by 2 bases and J by 2 bases, with 10 bases between the two germline ends. The germline V gene encodes CDR1 MGHDK and CDR2 SYGVNS. CDR3 in DNA: TGTGCCAGCAGTGAACCAGGGCCGACCTACAATGAGCAGTTCTTC. It is translated as CASSEPGPTYNEQFF.

The table lists this clonotype with a few counts. As DNA, the CDR3 is TGTGCCAGCAGCCAAGACCGGGACAACTCCTACGAGCAGTACTTC. Amino acids: CASSQDRDNSYEQYF. The chain recombines TRBV4-2 with TRBJ2-7, with D possibly being TRBD1 (6 bases). V dropped 0 bases and J dropped 0 bases, with 9 bases sitting between them. This CDR3 region has 15 residues. Germline V gene lookup returns CDR1 LGHNA and CDR2 YNFKEQ.

The chain couples TRBV29-1 to TRBJ2-5, with D uncertain. Between the trimmed V and J ends, which lost 6 bases and 5 bases, there was a span of 13 bases. From germline, CDR1 is SQVTM and CDR2 ANQGSEA. The CDR3 loop spans 12 amino acids. CDR3 sequence reads: CSVAEGRETQYF. The CDR3 DNA sequence: TGCAGCGTAGCTGAAGGCAGGGAGACCCAGTACTTC.

This clonotype has more than one count but fewer than ten. A much larger clone differs by one base, so this may be a read error. V is TRBV29-1 and J is TRBJ2-2, with 9 bases matching TRBD2. Trimming at V came to 0 bases and at J to 4 bases, leaving 3 bases not matched to a gene. The CDR3 loop spans 15 amino acids. CDR1 is SQVTM, CDR2 ANQGSEA, per germline. The CDR3 loop reads CSVEDQAGGTGELFF. CDR3 DNA sequence: TGCAGCGTTGAAGATCAAGCGGGGGGCACCGGGGAGCTGTTTTTT.

This rearrangement joins TRBV5-1 to TRBJ2-7, with 7 bases lining up with TRBD1. CDR3 length: 15 residues. Unmatched junction bases numbered 11, after V lost 4 bases and J lost 4 bases. CDR1 is SGHRS and CDR2 is YFSETQ in the germline V gene. The DNA for the CDR3 is TGCGCCAGCAGCCCATCTCGGGGACAGCTTTACGAGCAGTACTTC. This sequence encodes CASSPSRGQLYEQYF.

The chain joins TRBV24-1 to TRBJ2-3, with 11 positions matching TRBD2. CDR3 length: 16 amino acids. J lost 2 bases, V lost 3 bases, and 3 bases had no gene match. The germline V gene encodes CDR1 KGHDR and CDR2 SFDVKD. The CDR3 DNA sequence: TGTGCCACCAGTGATCCTAGCGGGGGGTTCACAGATACGCAGTATTTT. This codes for CATSDPSGGFTDTQYF.

The chain employs TRBV20-1 and TRBJ1-5; D uncertain. CDR1 is DFQATT and CDR2 is SNEGSKA in the germline V gene (reference sequence). V was clipped by 5 bases and J by 4 bases, with 15 bases between them. The length of the CDR3 is 14 residues. CDR3 residues: CSALNRGGNQPQHF. CDR3 DNA sequence: TGCAGTGCTTTGAACCGTGGCGGGAATCAGCCCCAGCATTTT.

The V gene is TRBV4-1, the J gene TRBJ2-4; no reliable D call. Germline-derived CDR1 and CDR2 are MGHRA and YSYEKL. The V end was cut by 4 bases, the J end by 4 bases, with 20 bases between. This CDR3 contains 17 residues. The CDR3 nucleotides are TGCGCCAGCAGCCGTCTTGAAGATTCAGGCGCAAAAAACATTCAGTACTTC. This translates into CASSRLEDSGAKNIQYF.